This T cell receptor (beta chain) stems from a study of regulatory T cells in long-lasting Graves disease (TCRdb year 2021). Background for the entire study: In the newly diagnosed Graves' disease group, patients had been taking antithyroid drugs for less than 3 months. Persistent Graves' disease patients were compared with newly diagnosed Graves' disease patients by peripheral blood TCR sequencing and RNA sequencing. The study was conducted in China and was registered as a clinical trial. TCR sequencing covered around 13 persistent and 20 newly diagnosed Graves' disease patients, some 35 samples in total.

The sample's time point label, decoded: newly diagnosed GD, antithyroid drugs for less than 3 months. RNA was extracted from PBMCs in TRIzol for both TCR sequencing and RNA sequencing. The diagnosis of Graves' disease was made according to American Thyroid Association guidelines. Recruitment of patients was carried out at an endocrinology department in Xi'an, China. From each patient, around 9 milliliters of peripheral blood was collected into an EDTA anticoagulant tube. Ficoll Paque Plus density gradient separation was used to isolate PBMCs, and no further T cell sorting was performed. An Agilent 2100 Bioanalyzer and agarose gel were used to assess RNA quality, and a NanoDrop 2000 was used to measure RNA concentration. V drops 2 bases and J drops 7 bases, leaving 18 bases in between. The cysteine opens and the phenylalanine closes a CDR3 of 15 amino acids. Just CDR3 DNA is preserved here, 45 bases in frame from base 1. Sequences DFQATT (CDR1) and SNEGSKA (CDR2) are obtained from the germline V gene (reference sequence).

This clonotype was found many times. Its antigen is unknown. Per-nucleotide qualities are absent, and no much larger clonotype sits a single base away. Receptors were amplified or captured by multiplex PCR. The sequencer listed for this sample is Illumina HiSeq 4000. To build TCR beta libraries, CDR3 regions were amplified by Arm-PCR using iRepertoire HTBI primers. Before sequencing, the PCR products went through gel purification. The authors' analysis ran thus. A total of 62 TRBV and 14 TRBJ segments were identified across samples and were used for gene usage analysis of CDR3 amino acid clonotypes. COPE and FqMerger were used to merge the filtered high-quality paired reads into contigs. Contigs were aligned with BLAST to IMGT TRBV, TRBD and TRBJ reference genes, and CDR3 was defined per IMGT. Clonotypes above 0.1% frequency were classified as highly expanded clones. Shannon entropy was used to measure repertoire diversity, and the Gini coefficient was used to measure V-J evenness. A clonotype found in more than one individual was treated as public. TCRdb reworked the public reads: Q25 trimming with fastp, MiXCR clone assembly, productive beta chains retained. CDR3 protein duplicates are merged, each entry listing the most common genes and DNA. These V and J calls derive from TCRdb rather than the authors' analysis. Within this sample are roughly 500,000 distinct CDR3 sequences, with 13% of them counted one time only. The ten largest clones add up to 8% to 10% of the sample.

Broader findings and caveats from the paper: Sequencing and analysis were restricted to the TCR beta chain. Compared with newly diagnosed patients, persistent Graves' disease patients had lower TCR Shannon entropy and fewer highly expanded clones, which suggests clonal expansion. Persistent disease showed preferential use of TRBV28, TRBJ1-2 and TRBJ2-5, whereas newly diagnosed disease favored TRBV20-1 and TRBJ2-1. The study examined only peripheral blood because the primary lesion, thyroid tissue, could not be accessed. More public clonotypes were shared among persistent patients (around 2,600) than among newly diagnosed patients (over 900). The authors noted that the small sample size was a limitation that may lower accuracy.

The same data also went into a second study, on T cells in Graves' hyperthyroidism and ophthalmopathy. As that second paper reports: Graves' hyperthyroidism was defined as stable when no progression to ophthalmopathy occurred over 18 months of follow-up. Hyperthyroidism patients were aged 18 to 65 years and newly diagnosed, with disease duration of less than 2 months. Patients with uncontrolled infections, other autoimmune diseases, pregnancy or lactation were excluded. Diagnoses were established on the basis of clinical symptoms, serum thyroxine and TRAb, thyroid ultrasound, and orbital computed tomography. A first-round RT-PCR of the TCR CDR3 used the HTBI primer set with the Qiagen OneStep RT-PCR kit. Most expanded thyroid clonotypes (frequency above 0.001) were also detected in blood, suggesting blood repertoires may reflect thyroid immune responses. A model built on a 13 V-J signature distinguished ophthalmopathy from stable hyperthyroidism, reaching 87.88% sensitivity and approximately 83% specificity in cross-validation and 80%/75% in testing. During validation, the model predicted progression to ophthalmopathy a median of about 6.3 months ahead of onset, with almost 71% sensitivity and 72.22% specificity. To identify TCR V-J signatures that set the groups apart, the researchers used a discovery cohort of 100 patients, made up of 40 to 45 with Graves' ophthalmopathy and 57 with stable Graves' hyperthyroidism. An independent validation cohort of 18 to 20 hyperthyroidism patients and approximately 17 patients who later progressed to ophthalmopathy tested prospective prediction of ophthalmopathy. The 100 or so discovery patients were randomly split 7:3 into training and test sets. In addition, the study compared T-cell repertoires in thyroid tissue and in blood from over 5 Graves' hyperthyroidism patients. Following sampling, methimazole starting at 30 mg daily was given to hyperthyroidism patients, and high-dose intravenous methylprednisolone was given to ophthalmopathy patients. A second multiplex PCR round built the libraries, followed by size selection and purification. The libraries were sequenced on an Illumina HiSeq2000 using paired-end 100 bp reads. SOAPnuke was used to process the raw data, removing reads that contained adapters or uncalled bases, had a mean Phred below 15, or lacked an exact match to the constant primer or identifier. High-quality paired reads were merged using COPE v1.2.5, and each unique nucleotide sequence was defined as a clonotype. MiTCR v1.1 was used to align clonotypes to the IMGT TRBV, TRBD and TRBJ reference segments. Only V-J combinations with frequency above 0.0001, covering 99.2% of repertoires, were analysed. A TCS score was defined as the ratio between F50 (clonal expansion) and ExV (chaos), using BLOSUM62-based TCRdist between CDR3 peptides within each V-J. Welch's t-statistics and random forest reduced around 510 V-J features to under 15, which were used in a naive Bayes classifier (R e1071). No statistical method was used to set the sample size in advance, and investigators knew the group allocation. The paper reports TCR Vbeta CDR3 sequencing of 135 peripheral blood samples: 43 ophthalmopathy, roughly 74 hyperthyroidism and 17 progressor patients.

The sequences come from peripheral blood mononuclear cells (PBMCs), collected at new diagnosis, from a patient treated with antithyroid drugs. The V and J genes are TRBV20-1 and TRBJ2-1; there is no confident call for the D gene. The source is a man aged 25 to 40 with Graves disease. Donor details come from another sample of the same person, matched by shared clones. The CDR3 region has the sequence CSARTGSYPRNEQFF. The DNA sequence follows: TGCAGTGCTAGAACCGGGTCCTACCCGAGGAATGAGCAGTTCTTC.